The present TCR beta chain was sequenced within a study of neurological immune-mediated disorders. Study-wide background: The multiple sclerosis group of around 34 included 31 relapsing-remitting and 3 secondary progressive patients.

PBMCs stored at -80 C, numbering 2 million, were the origin of the unsorted libraries. This clonotype was observed many times. Its antigen is still unknown. The making of cDNA relied on 5'RACE with 10-nucleotide random UMIs. TCRdb passed the 5' RACE reads through MiXCR, listing each CDR3 protein once. This repertoire shows tens of thousands of distinct CDR3 sequences, 3% to 4% found once; its top ten account for approximately 3.4%. The germline V gene has CDR1 DFQATT and CDR2 SNEGSKA (reference sequence). V gave up 6 bases and J gave up 9 bases; unmatched junction bases: 5. CDR3 size: 12 residues. The study's findings and limits: TCR-beta repertoires seemed private in all groups, with no expanded CDR3 amino acid sequences shared.

This receptor was obtained from a woman aged 25 to 39 with multiple sclerosis. The sequenced sample was PBMCs. The V call is TRBV20-1, the J call TRBJ1-6; 7 positions agree with TRBD1. The CDR3 DNA sequence: TGCAGTGCGGGACAGATGAGTTCACCCCTCCACTTT. As protein: CSAGQMSSPLHF.